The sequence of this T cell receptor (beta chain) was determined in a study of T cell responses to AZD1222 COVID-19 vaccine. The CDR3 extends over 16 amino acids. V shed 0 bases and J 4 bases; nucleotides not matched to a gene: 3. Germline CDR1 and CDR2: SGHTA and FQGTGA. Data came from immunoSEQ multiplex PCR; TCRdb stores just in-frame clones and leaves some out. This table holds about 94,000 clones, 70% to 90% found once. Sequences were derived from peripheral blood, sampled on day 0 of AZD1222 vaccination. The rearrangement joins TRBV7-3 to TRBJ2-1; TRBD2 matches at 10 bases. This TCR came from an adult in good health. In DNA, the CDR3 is TGTGCCAGCAGCTTAACGTTTAGCGGGGGGTACAATGAGCAGTTCTTC. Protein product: CASSLTFSGGYNEQFF.